This T cell receptor beta chain was recovered during a study of blood T cell repertoires in COVID-19. Study information: The analysed material was cDNA or gDNA that came from T cells, B-cell-depleted T cells, or PBMCs.

The CDR3 extends over 14 amino acids. Trimming took off 0 bases at V and 5 bases at J, with 11 bases between the two ends. From germline, CDR1 is MNHEY and CDR2 SVGAGI. Repertoires were generated with immunoSEQ multiplex PCR, while TCRdb's copy carries only in-frame clones and drops some. The data show approximately 74,000 clones, roughly 80% seen once. V usage is TRBV6-5 and J usage is TRBJ2-7; D is possibly TRBD1 (6 bases). Source material: peripheral blood. The receptor's source is a man between 60 and 75 years old with acute or convalescent COVID-19. The CDR3 loop is CASSYSRQVHEQYF. The CDR3 DNA reads as TGTGCCAGCAGTTACTCGAGACAGGTCCACGAGCAGTACTTC.